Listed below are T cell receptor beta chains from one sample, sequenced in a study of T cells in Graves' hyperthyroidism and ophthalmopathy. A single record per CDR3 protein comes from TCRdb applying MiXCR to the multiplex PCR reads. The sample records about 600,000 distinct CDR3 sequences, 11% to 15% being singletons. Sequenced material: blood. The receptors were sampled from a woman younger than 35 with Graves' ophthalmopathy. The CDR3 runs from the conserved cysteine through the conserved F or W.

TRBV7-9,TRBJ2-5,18,CASSADSRLAGGAETQYF
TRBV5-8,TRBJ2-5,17,CASSLVYPAGGPETQYF
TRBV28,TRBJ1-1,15,CASSQLRGPPTEAFF
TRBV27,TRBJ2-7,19,CASSLGSGLADYPTYEQYF
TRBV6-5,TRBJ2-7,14,CASSYSDRAYEQYF
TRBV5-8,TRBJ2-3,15,CASSFTGEVADTQYF
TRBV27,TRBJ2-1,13,CASSFYVYNEQFF
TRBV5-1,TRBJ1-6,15,CASSTGTGPNSPLHF
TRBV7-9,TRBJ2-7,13,CASSLDWAHEQYF
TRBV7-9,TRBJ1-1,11,CASRRLTEAFF
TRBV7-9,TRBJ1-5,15,CASSQGTAYNQPQHF
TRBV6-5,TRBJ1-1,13,CASSYSGSTEAFF
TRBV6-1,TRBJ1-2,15,CASIAGTGSVYGYTF
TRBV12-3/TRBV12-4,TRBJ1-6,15,CASSFGMTGGSPLHF
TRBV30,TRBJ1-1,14,CAWNRGGMNTEAFF
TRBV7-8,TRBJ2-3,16,CASSLTGTYSTDTQYF
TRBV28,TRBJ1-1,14,CASSTGTVNTEAFF
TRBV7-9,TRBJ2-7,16,CASSSLAGGPIVEQYF
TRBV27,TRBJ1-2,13,CATGTAPQNGYTF
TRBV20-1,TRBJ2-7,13,CSAGISGSNEQYF
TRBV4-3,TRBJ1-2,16,CASSLVTLGREGGYTF
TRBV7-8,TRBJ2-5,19,CASTESRLPRARRKETQYF
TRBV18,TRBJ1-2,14,CASSPVTVSGGYTF
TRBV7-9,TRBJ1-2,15,CASSLTPGSSDGYTF
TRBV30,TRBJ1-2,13,CARISQGHYGYTF
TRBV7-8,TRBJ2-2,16,CASSLALAGHTGELFF
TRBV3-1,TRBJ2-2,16,CASSFGPYMNTGELFF
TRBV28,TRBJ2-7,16,CASSSLLASNSYEQYF
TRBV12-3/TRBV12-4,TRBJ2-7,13,CASSFVGGYEQYF
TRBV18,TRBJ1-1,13,CASSPSRQTEAFF
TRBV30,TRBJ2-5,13,CAWTTGVQETQYF
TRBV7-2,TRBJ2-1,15,CASSLVGGSQNEQFF
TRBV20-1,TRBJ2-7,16,CSALPLRTRIHREQYF
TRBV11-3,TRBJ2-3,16,CASSSGTSSSTDTQYF
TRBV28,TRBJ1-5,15,CASSLSGGAGQPQHF
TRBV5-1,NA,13,CASSLVLTDTQHF
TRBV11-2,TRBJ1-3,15,CASSLGQGAIDTIYF
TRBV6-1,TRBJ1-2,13,CASRVTELYGYTF
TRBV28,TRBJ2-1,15,CASGRSRPGYNEQFF
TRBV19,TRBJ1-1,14,CASSIVGGSTEAFF
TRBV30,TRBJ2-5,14,CAWSGLAGLETQYF
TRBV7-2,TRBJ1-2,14,CASTTFGTYYGYTF
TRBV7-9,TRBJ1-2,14,CASTPRGRGNGYTF